This T cell receptor beta chain was captured in a study of blood T cell repertoires in COVID-19. Study information: PBMCs, B-cell-depleted T cells, or T cells were the source of the cDNA or gDNA that made up the material.

The data were produced by immunoSEQ multiplex PCR, yet TCRdb's version contains in-frame clones alone and is incomplete. The sample has about 400,000 clones, approximately 86% seen once. The sample was peripheral blood. This receptor was obtained from a human donor in a cohort sampled during active COVID-19.

The CDR3 sequence is CASSYPLTRVWQYF. In DNA form, the CDR3 reads TGTGCCAGCAGTTACCCCCTTACGAGGGTTTGGCAGTACTTC. V usage is TRBV6-2 or TRBV6-3 and J usage is TRBJ2-7, with D tentatively TRBD2 (5 bases). Deletions cut 2 bases from V and 9 bases from J, with 17 bases between. The CDR3 is made up of 14 amino acids. Germline V gene lookup returns CDR1 MNHEY and CDR2 SVGEGT.